This T cell receptor beta chain was documented in a study of T-cell memory formation after mild COVID-19. Study in general: Largely donor-specific TCR clusters were found. Study results and limitations: The study found balanced CD4/CD8 in clones contracting day 15 to 85 and a CD4+ lean in later expanders. Clones which contracted sat mainly in CM and EM if CD4+, and in EMRA if CD8+.

As to this clonotype: Its antigen is still unknown.

In germline, CDR1 is MGHRA, CDR2 YSYEKL. The trim removed 3 bases at V and 6 bases at J, leaving 4 bases unmatched. The CDR3 has 15 residues. TCRdb reprocessed the 5' RACE reads via MiXCR and lists one record per CDR3 protein. The data show around 250,000 distinct CDR3 sequences, roughly 16% seen once. The receptor's source is a man younger than 35 who had mild COVID-19 (a few samples of this study predate the infection). Cell type and time point are not known. The sequenced sample was PBMCs or a T cell subset sorted from them (not recorded which). This chain connects TRBV4-1 to TRBJ1-5; TRBD1 matches 11 bases. CDR3 region: CASSQDRGQTQPQHF. The CDR3 DNA follows: TGCGCCAGCAGCCAGGACAGGGGGCAGACTCAGCCCCAGCATTTT.